The clone carrying this T cell receptor beta chain was seen more than once but under ten times. TCRdb analysed the RT-PCR reads with MiXCR anew, one entry per CDR3 protein. This table has more than 600,000 distinct CDR3 sequences, more than 13% appearing once. CDR1 and CDR2 from the germline V gene are MNHEY and SMNVEV (reference sequence). CDR3 length equals 15 residues. With 2 bases clipped from V and 3 bases from J, the junction kept 4 bases outside the gene matches. Sequences were obtained from memory CD4+ T cells from blood. This clonotype was sampled from a female donor in good health, serving as a healthy control. This chain links TRBV27 with TRBJ2-7; 10 positions agree with TRBD1. The CDR3 sequence is CASSLGRTGGYEQYF. The CDR3 bases are TGTGCCAGCAGTTTAGGTCGGACAGGGGGCTACGAGCAGTACTTC.